This record looks at one TCR beta chain sequence and its context. This specimen belongs to a study of shared clonotypes between healthy human individuals. With 4 bases clipped from V and 5 bases from J, the junction kept 9 bases outside the gene matches. From germline, CDR1 is SGHTA and CDR2 FQGNSA. The CDR3 totals 15 residues. Unsorted PBMC replicate PCRs drew on around 280 ng DNA, representing tens of thousands of T cell genomes. Clones were read by immunoSEQ multiplex PCR, and TCRdb kept only the in-frame ones, dropping some. The data show hundreds of thousands of clones, around three quarters seen once.

This sequence originates from a woman aged 40 to 55 in good health. Some clones in this sample may be carry-over from other donors' samples. Sequencing input: PBMCs. The chain uses TRBV7-2 and TRBJ2-5; TRBD2 matches at 8 bases. The CDR3 loop is CASSSQAGEFETQYF. DNA of the CDR3: TGTGCCAGCAGCTCACAAGCGGGAGAGTTCGAGACCCAGTACTTC.